What follows are 14 T cell receptor beta chains derived from one specimen sequenced in a study of cytomegalovirus exposure and HLA in healthy donors. 13 Jbeta primers and 60 Vbeta primers were used for the PCR. Clones were read by immunoSEQ multiplex PCR, and TCRdb kept only the in-frame ones, dropping some. The sample consists of about 160,000 clones, 84% of them appearing once. The source material was PBMCs. Every receptor here comes from a man younger than 45 in good health and CMV-seronegative.

The chain couples TRBV10-3 to TRBJ1-2; D is unclear. The CDR3 sequence is 13 residues long. Germline CDR1 is ENHRY and CDR2 is SYGVKD. V lost 3 bases to trimming and J lost 3 bases, with 8 bases between them. CDR3 DNA sequence: TGTGCCATCAGTGATACGGTCTACTATGGCTACACCTTC. As protein: CAISDTVYYGYTF.

CDR3 in DNA: TGTGCCAGCACAAAAGGACAGGGGGCTGGAGTCACTAATGAAAAACTGTTTTTT. Its translation: CASTKGQGAGVTNEKLFF. The rearrangement links TRBV27 to TRBJ1-4; 11 bases are shared with TRBD1. CDR3 length equals 18 residues. Trimming at V came to 7 bases and at J to 2 bases, leaving 12 bases not matched to a gene. Germline-derived CDR1 and CDR2 are MNHEY and SMNVEV (reference sequence).

The chain joins TRBV19 to TRBJ2-1; 10 nucleotides align to TRBD2. V was pared by 6 bases and J by 3 bases, with 11 bases of the junction left unmatched. CDR3 length: 17 amino acids. Germline V gene sequence: CDR1 LNHDA, CDR2 SQIVND (reference sequence). The CDR3 here is CASSAPRTSGYYNEQFF. DNA of the CDR3: TGTGCCAGTAGCGCCCCACGGACTAGCGGATACTACAATGAGCAGTTCTTC.

This rearrangement joins TRBV29-1 to TRBJ1-2, with a tentative D call TRBD1 (5 bases). The V and J ends lost 8 bases and 7 bases respectively, with 20 bases between them. This CDR3 spans 13 amino acids. The germline gives CDR1 SQVTM, CDR2 ANQGSEA. In DNA form, the CDR3 reads TGCAGCACTGAGCCAGGGTGGGTTGGTGGCTACACCTTC. Protein sequence: CSTEPGWVGGYTF.

This rearrangement joins TRBV13 to TRBJ2-7, with 8 bases lining up with TRBD1. Trimming removed 5 bases from V and 4 bases from J; junction bases left unmatched: 10. CDR1 and CDR2 (germline): PRHDT, FYEKMQ (reference sequence). The CDR3 is 15 residues long. CDR3: CASSPGGEGRYEQYF. As DNA, the CDR3 is TGTGCCAGCAGCCCAGGGGGCGAAGGGAGATACGAGCAGTACTTC.

The V call is TRBV15, the J call TRBJ2-3; D is ambiguous. The CDR3 runs to 12 residues. The germline V and J ends were trimmed by 4 bases and 2 bases, with 4 bases remaining between them. Germline values: CDR1 LNHNV, CDR2 YYDKDF (reference sequence). This CDR3 is CATSIYTDTQYF. The CDR3 DNA reads TGTGCCACCAGCATTTACACAGATACGCAGTATTTT.

The J gene is TRBJ2-3, the V gene TRBV30, with D possibly being TRBD2 (5 bases). The CDR3 totals 13 residues. Trimming cost V 0 bases and J 4 bases, with 8 bases left between them. Germline lookup yields CDR1 GTSNPN and CDR2 SVGIG (reference sequence). The CDR3 reads CAWSVLAADTQYF. The CDR3 DNA reads TGTGCCTGGAGTGTGCTAGCAGCAGATACGCAGTATTTT. Full variable domain (outside the CDR3, taken from reference TRBV30 and TRBJ2-3): SQTIHQWPATLVQPVGSPLSLECTVEGTSNPNLYWYRQAAGRGLQLLFYSVGIGQISSEVPQNLSASRPQDRQFILSSKKLLLSDSGFYLCAWSVLAADTQYFGPGTRLTVL.

The chain couples TRBV6-1 to TRBJ1-4, with TRBD1 matching 7 bases. V lost 7 bases and J lost 6; bases outside the gene matches: 8. The germline V gene encodes CDR1 MNHNS and CDR2 SASEGT. The CDR3 has 14 amino acids. The CDR3, as DNA: TGTGCCAGCAAACCCCAGGGGGTTCATGAAAAACTGTTTTTT. Translating it yields CASKPQGVHEKLFF.

This chain connects TRBV30 to TRBJ1-5; D may be TRBD1 (5 bases). The CDR3 is made up of 13 amino acids. Germline V gene lookup returns CDR1 GTSNPN and CDR2 SVGIG (reference sequence). Trimming shortened V by 0 bases and J by 15 bases, and 18 bases separated the two germline ends. This CDR3 is CAWSVQQGSIVHF. The CDR3, as DNA: TGTGCCTGGAGTGTACAGCAGGGCTCGATTGTGCATTTT.

J is TRBJ2-3 and V is TRBV11-2; 7 bases agree with TRBD1. The germline V gene has CDR1 SGHAT and CDR2 FQNNGV. V dropped 6 bases and J dropped 3; count of bases not matched to a gene: 0. The CDR3 has 12 amino acids. The chain's CDR3 is CASRTGTDTQYF. The DNA for the CDR3 is TGTGCCAGCAGGACAGGGACAGATACGCAGTATTTT.

V gene TRBV7-6 combines with J gene TRBJ2-6, with 9 bases that match TRBD1. Germline trimming cut 4 bases from V and 0 bases from J; bases unmatched to any gene: 4. The V gene's germline CDR1 is SGHVS and CDR2 FNYEAQ. The CDR3 runs 17 residues. Written as DNA, the CDR3 is TGTGCCAGCAGCTCCTACAGGGGGCTCTCTGGGGCCAACGTCCTGACTTTC. Translated: CASSSYRGLSGANVLTF.

The chain recombines TRBV4-3 with TRBJ2-3; 14 bases line up with TRBD2. Germline CDR1 LGHNA, CDR2 YSLEER. V shed 2 bases, J shed 2 bases, and the junction held 6 bases outside the gene matches. The CDR3 has 18 residues. The CDR3 nucleotides are TGCGCCAGCAGCCAACGACTAGCGGGAGGGGGGGCCACAGATACGCAGTATTTT. This sequence encodes CASSQRLAGGGATDTQYF.

The chain combines TRBV25-1 with TRBJ1-1; weak D call: TRBD1 (5 bases). The CDR3 is 17 residues long. Germline values: CDR1 MGHDK, CDR2 SYGVNS. With 0 bases removed from V and 1 base from J, the gap between germline ends came to 15 bases. CDR3 sequence: CASSEYEGLFGNTEAFF. For the CDR3, the DNA is TGTGCCAGCAGTGAATATGAGGGACTGTTCGGGAACACTGAAGCTTTCTTT.

J is TRBJ2-7 and V is TRBV19, with 8 bases matching TRBD1. V was clipped by 2 bases and J by 3 bases; unmatched bases: 6. There are 15 residues in the CDR3. CDR1 and CDR2 (germline): LNHDA, SQIVND (reference sequence). Written as DNA, the CDR3 is TGTGCCAGTAGTATACGGGACAGGCATCTCTACGAGCAGTACTTC. Translation gives CASSIRDRHLYEQYF.